The rows below give T cell receptor beta chains drawn from one sample of a study of T-cell memory formation after mild COVID-19. MiXCR was run by TCRdb on the 5' RACE reads, yielding one entry per CDR3 protein. The sample gives 240,000 or so distinct CDR3 sequences, around a tenth of which show up once; 22% is in the top ten. The specimen sequenced was PBMCs or a T cell subset sorted from them (not recorded which). Receptor source: a man aged 18 to 30 who had mild COVID-19 (a few samples of this study predate the infection). Cell type and time point are not known. Both conserved end residues are part of each CDR3. A D gene is named only where the DNA matches it firmly. Size is omitted from some rows. Given values are once, few, many or a class for expanded clones.

J gene,clone size,D gene,V gene,CDR3 DNA,CDR3 protein
TRBJ2-5,.,TRBD1,TRBV12-3/TRBV12-4,TGTGCCAGCAGTAGACAGGGGCGTCAAGAGACCCAGTACTTC,CASSRQGRQETQYF
TRBJ1-2,.,.,TRBV7-9,TGTGCCAGCAGCCCATTTACCGGGGCCGGCGGCACCTTC,CASSPFTGAGGTF
TRBJ2-1,few,.,TRBV7-3,TGTGCCAGCAGCTTATCCCAAGACAATGAGCAGTTCTTC,CASSLSQDNEQFF
TRBJ2-3,.,TRBD2,TRBV6-2/TRBV6-3,TGTGCCAGCAGTTACCCCTTTCCGGGGGGTCGTGAAGATACGCAGTATTTT,CASSYPFPGGREDTQYF
TRBJ2-3,few,TRBD1,TRBV18,TGTGCCAGCTCACCCACAGGGGCCCCCACAGATACGCAGTATTTT,CASSPTGAPTDTQYF
TRBJ1-1,many,.,TRBV5-1,TGCGCCAGCAGCTGGGGGGCTCTGAACACTGAAGCTTTCTTT,CASSWGALNTEAFF
TRBJ2-5,few,TRBD2,TRBV12-3/TRBV12-4,TGTGCCAGCAGTTTATGGGAGGGGACCCAGTACTTC,CASSLWEGTQYF
TRBJ1-2,.,.,TRBV5-8,TGTGCCAGCAGCTTGGATCGAGAATATGGCTACACCTTC,CASSLDREYGYTF
TRBJ2-5,.,.,TRBV19,TGTGCCAGTAGTAACGTGGGGAAAGAGACCCAGTACTTC,CASSNVGKETQYF
TRBJ2-5,.,.,TRBV20-1,TGCAGTGCTAGAGAAAGGGCAGGGGAAGAGACCCAGTACTTC,CSARERAGEETQYF
TRBJ1-5,few,TRBD1,TRBV6-2/TRBV6-3,TGTGCCAGCAGCCCCCTTGGGGGACAGACGAATCAGCCCCAGCATTTT,CASSPLGGQTNQPQHF
TRBJ1-6,once,TRBD1,TRBV10-3,TGTGCCACGATGACAGGGGATAATTCACCCCTCCACTTT,CATMTGDNSPLHF
TRBJ2-3,many,TRBD2,TRBV5-1,TGCGCCAGCAGCTTGGTGGTAGCGGGGCCAGATACGCAGTATTTT,CASSLVVAGPDTQYF
TRBJ2-5,.,.,TRBV19,TGTGCCAGTAGGGACTCGGCACAAGAGACCCAGTACTTC,CASRDSAQETQYF
TRBJ1-3,.,.,TRBV18,TGTGCCAGCTCACCCAACTGGGGCTACTCTGGAAACACCATATATTTT,CASSPNWGYSGNTIYF
TRBJ2-7,.,TRBD2,TRBV12-3/TRBV12-4,TGTGCCAGCAGTTTGGCGGGGGGGCTCGCCTACGAGCAGTACTTC,CASSLAGGLAYEQYF
TRBJ2-3,.,.,TRBV7-2,TGTGCCAGCAGCCCGGCAGCGCCGAGGCCAGATACGCAGTATTTT,CASSPAAPRPDTQYF
TRBJ2-6,few,.,TRBV15,TGTGCCACCAGCAGAGATCCTGGGGCTGGGGCCAACGTCCTGACTTTC,CATSRDPGAGANVLTF
TRBJ2-1,.,.,TRBV6-2/TRBV6-3,TGTGCCAGCAGGGAGGACAGAAACAATGAGCAGTTCTTC,CASREDRNNEQFF
TRBJ2-7,many,.,TRBV12-3/TRBV12-4,TGTGCCAGCAGTTTACGGGGGCCATACGAGCAGTACTTC,CASSLRGPYEQYF
TRBJ2-1,few,TRBD1,TRBV5-1,TGCGCCAGCAGCCTACAGGGGTTGTCCAACAATGAGCAGTTCTTC,CASSLQGLSNNEQFF
TRBJ1-2,few,TRBD1,TRBV7-8,TGTGCCAGCAGCTCCAACAGGGGCACTATCTATGGCTACACCTTC,CASSSNRGTIYGYTF
TRBJ1-6,.,.,TRBV5-6,TGTGCCAGCAGCTTGAAGGGGCCCGCCGAGGGGTACCTCCACTTT,CASSLKGPAEGYLHF
TRBJ2-1,.,TRBD1,TRBV4-3,TGCGCCAGCAGCCGGGGGACAGGGCGGGAGCAGTTCTTC,CASSRGTGREQFF
TRBJ1-4,many,.,TRBV20-1,TGCAGTGCTAGAGATCCTAACAGCGAAAAACTGTTTTTT,CSARDPNSEKLFF
TRBJ1-3,few,.,TRBV7-6,TGTGCCAGCAGCTTAGGGCCAAGTGGCCCCGAGAACTCTGGAAACACCATATATTTT,CASSLGPSGPENSGNTIYF
TRBJ1-2,.,.,TRBV5-5,TGTGCCAGCAGCCCTGACGGAGGAGGATATGGCTACACCTTC,CASSPDGGGYGYTF
TRBJ1-6,.,TRBD1,TRBV12-3/TRBV12-4,TGTGCCAGCAGTCCTACAGGGGGGAGTGGGTCACCCCTCCACTTT,CASSPTGGSGSPLHF
TRBJ1-1,.,.,TRBV7-9,TGTGCCAGCTCGAGGCCCGGTGGCACTGAAGCTTTCTTT,CASSRPGGTEAFF
TRBJ2-3,.,.,TRBV9,TGTGCCAACAGCGGGACAGGCACAGACACGCAGTATTTT,CANSGTGTDTQYF
TRBJ2-3,many,TRBD2,TRBV5-1,TGCGCCAGCAGCCCACCGGGACTAGCGGGGACAGATACGCAGTATTTT,CASSPPGLAGTDTQYF
TRBJ1-2,.,.,TRBV9,TGTGCCAGCAGCGTAGGAGGGAAAGGCTATGGCTACACCTTC,CASSVGGKGYGYTF
TRBJ2-2,few,.,TRBV7-7,TGTGCTAGCAGCTTAGGTGGGATCAACACCGGGGAGCTGTTTTTT,CASSLGGINTGELFF
TRBJ1-4,many,TRBD1,TRBV5-1,TGCGCCAGCCGACAGGGCATTAATGAAAAACTGTTTTTT,CASRQGINEKLFF
TRBJ1-1,many,TRBD1,TRBV12-3/TRBV12-4,TGTGCCAGCAGTTCCGGGACAGACATTAAGGGGACTGAAGCTTTCTTT,CASSSGTDIKGTEAFF
TRBJ2-7,many,.,TRBV7-6,TGTGCCAGCAGCTACGCCAACCCAGGCGAGCAGTACTTC,CASSYANPGEQYF
TRBJ2-3,few,.,TRBV12-3/TRBV12-4,TGTGCCAGCAGCAGAAACAACGCAGATACGCAGTATTTT,CASSRNNADTQYF
TRBJ2-7,few,.,TRBV20-1,TGCAGTGCTAGAGATCAGGCTGGCTACGAGCAGTACTTC,CSARDQAGYEQYF
TRBJ2-1,few,TRBD2,TRBV5-1,TGCGCCAGCAGCGCTAATAGCGGGCAATACAATGAGCAGTTCTTC,CASSANSGQYNEQFF
TRBJ2-2,.,.,TRBV29-1,TGCAGCGTTGACAGACAGGAAACCGGGGAGCTGTTTTTT,CSVDRQETGELFF
TRBJ1-2,few,.,TRBV20-1,TGCAGTGCTGGACATTCAAGGTACACCTTC,CSAGHSRYTF
TRBJ1-1,many,.,TRBV7-2,TGTGCCAGCAGCTGGACCACAGGGAGTGGACTGGCTTTCTTT,CASSWTTGSGLAFF
TRBJ2-3,few,.,TRBV6-1,TGTGCCAGCAGTGAAAACCCGGGAAGTACAAGGTATTTT,CASSENPGSTRYF
TRBJ2-1,.,TRBD2,TRBV30,TGTGCCTGGAGTCGCTCGGGAGGGAGTGAGCAGTTCTTC,CAWSRSGGSEQFF
TRBJ1-6,few,.,TRBV12-3/TRBV12-4,TGTGCCAGCAGTCAGTATAATTCACCCCTCCACTTT,CASSQYNSPLHF